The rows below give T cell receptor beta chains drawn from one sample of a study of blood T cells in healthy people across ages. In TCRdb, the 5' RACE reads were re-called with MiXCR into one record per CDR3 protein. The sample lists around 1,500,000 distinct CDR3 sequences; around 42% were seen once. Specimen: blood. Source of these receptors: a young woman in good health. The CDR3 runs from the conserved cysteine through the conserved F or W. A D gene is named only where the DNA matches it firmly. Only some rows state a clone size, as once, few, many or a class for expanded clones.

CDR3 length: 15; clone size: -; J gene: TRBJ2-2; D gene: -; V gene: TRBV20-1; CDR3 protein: CSAPRGSGGGGELFF; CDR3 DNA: TGCAGTGCTCCCCGCGGGTCAGGGGGGGGCGGGGAGCTGTTTTTT
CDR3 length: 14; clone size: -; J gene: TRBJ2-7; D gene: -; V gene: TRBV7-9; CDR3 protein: CASSIDAASYEQYF; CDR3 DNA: TGTGCCAGCAGTATAGACGCCGCTTCCTACGAGCAGTACTTC
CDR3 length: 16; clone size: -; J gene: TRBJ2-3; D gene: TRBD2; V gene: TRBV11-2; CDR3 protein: CASSPRLAGRTDTQYF; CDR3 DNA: TGTGCCAGCAGCCCCAGACTAGCGGGACGCACAGATACGCAGTATTTT
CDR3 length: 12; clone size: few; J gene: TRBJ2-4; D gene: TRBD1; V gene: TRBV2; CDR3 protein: CASRGQGGIQYF; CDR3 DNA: TGTGCCAGCCGTGGACAGGGAGGCATTCAGTACTTC
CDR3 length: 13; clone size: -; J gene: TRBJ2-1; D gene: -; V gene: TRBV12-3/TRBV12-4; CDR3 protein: CASSFEQNYKQFF; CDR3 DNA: TGTGCCAGCAGTTTCGAACAAAACTACAAGCAGTTCTTC
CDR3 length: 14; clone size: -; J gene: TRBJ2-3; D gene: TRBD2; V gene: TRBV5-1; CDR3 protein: CASSGGGVLGTQYF; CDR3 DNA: TGCGCCAGCAGCGGCGGGGGGGTTCTAGGGACGCAGTATTTT
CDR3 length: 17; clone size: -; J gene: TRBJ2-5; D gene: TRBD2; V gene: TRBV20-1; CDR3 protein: CSAITGKGTSGKETQYF; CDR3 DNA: TGCAGTGCTATAACTGGCAAGGGGACTAGCGGGAAAGAGACCCAGTACTTC
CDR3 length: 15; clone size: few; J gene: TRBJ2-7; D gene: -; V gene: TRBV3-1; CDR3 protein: CASSQDWAASYEQYF; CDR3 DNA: TGTGCCAGCAGCCAAGATTGGGCGGCCAGCTACGAGCAGTACTTC
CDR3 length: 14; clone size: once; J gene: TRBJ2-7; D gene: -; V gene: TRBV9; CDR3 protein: CASSVEGVSNEQYF; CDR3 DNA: TGTGCCAGCAGCGTAGAGGGAGTTTCCAATGAGCAGTACTTC
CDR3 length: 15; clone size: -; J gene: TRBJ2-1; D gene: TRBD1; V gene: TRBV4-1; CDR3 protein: CATRTGQGFYNEQFF; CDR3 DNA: TGCGCCACCCGAACGGGACAGGGCTTCTACAATGAGCAGTTCTTC